Listed below are T cell receptor beta chains from one sample, sequenced in a study of T cell changes during pregnancy in multiple sclerosis. The method was immunoSEQ multiplex PCR; TCRdb's version includes in-frame clones alone and lacks a portion of them. The data contain approximately 70,000 clones, around 94% of them seen just once; the ten biggest clones take up roughly 0.14%. Source: CD4+ T cells from peripheral blood mononuclear cells, taken after pregnancy. The source of these receptors is a female donor with multiple sclerosis, enrolled in a pregnancy study. Each CDR3 is given with its conserved first and last residue. Each record gives: J gene, D gene, clone size, CDR3 length, V gene, CDR3 DNA, CDR3 protein. A D gene is named only where the DNA matches it firmly. Not all rows give a size; the values are once, few, many and, for expanded clones, a class.

j_gene: TRBJ2-5; d_gene: .; abundance: .; len: 12; v_gene: TRBV29-1; CDR3nt: TGCAGCGTCTCTGTTCAGCAAGAGACCCAGTACTTC; CDR3aa: CSVSVQQETQYF
j_gene: TRBJ2-1; d_gene: .; abundance: .; len: 15; v_gene: TRBV9; CDR3nt: TGTGCCAGCAGCCTTTCGCTAAATAGCTACAATGAGCAGTTCTTC; CDR3aa: CASSLSLNSYNEQFF
j_gene: TRBJ2-1; d_gene: TRBD2; abundance: .; len: 16; v_gene: TRBV11-3; CDR3nt: TGTGCCAGCAGCTTAGAAGCTAGCGGGTCCTACAATGAGCAGTTCTTC; CDR3aa: CASSLEASGSYNEQFF
j_gene: TRBJ2-1; d_gene: TRBD2; abundance: .; len: 15; v_gene: TRBV9; CDR3nt: TGTGCCAGCAGCGTAGGCCTAGCGGGGTACAATGAGCAGTTCTTC; CDR3aa: CASSVGLAGYNEQFF
j_gene: TRBJ1-6; d_gene: TRBD1; abundance: .; len: 13; v_gene: TRBV11-2; CDR3nt: TGTGCCAGCAGCACGGGACAGGGAGCACCCCTCCACTTT; CDR3aa: CASSTGQGAPLHF
j_gene: TRBJ2-7; d_gene: TRBD1; abundance: once; len: 15; v_gene: TRBV4-2; CDR3nt: TGTGCCAGCAGCCAATATCGGGACAGGGGGTACGAGCAGTACTTC; CDR3aa: CASSQYRDRGYEQYF
j_gene: TRBJ2-1; d_gene: TRBD2; abundance: .; len: 13; v_gene: TRBV7-2; CDR3nt: TGTGCCAGCAGCTTAGGTCGCGGGAGGGAGCAGTTCTTC; CDR3aa: CASSLGRGREQFF
j_gene: TRBJ2-5; d_gene: .; abundance: .; len: 12; v_gene: TRBV11-2; CDR3nt: TGTGCCAGCAGCCATCGAGGGGAGACCCAGTACTTC; CDR3aa: CASSHRGETQYF
j_gene: TRBJ1-5; d_gene: .; abundance: .; len: 17; v_gene: TRBV5-6; CDR3nt: TGTGCCAGCAGCTATGGCCATACATTAATGAGGGATCAGCCCCAGCATTTT; CDR3aa: CASSYGHTLMRDQPQHF
j_gene: TRBJ2-2; d_gene: .; abundance: .; len: 14; v_gene: TRBV4-1; CDR3nt: TGCGCCAGCAGCCGCTTAGGAGGTAATGGGGAGCTGTTTTTT; CDR3aa: CASSRLGGNGELFF
j_gene: TRBJ2-3; d_gene: .; abundance: .; len: 15; v_gene: TRBV6-5; CDR3nt: TGTGCCAGCAGTTCACAGGTCTCGACCGCGCATACGCAGTATTTT; CDR3aa: CASSSQVSTAHTQYF
j_gene: TRBJ1-5; d_gene: .; abundance: .; len: 15; v_gene: TRBV6-1; CDR3nt: TGTGCCAGCAGTGAAGCCGGGGGATTCAATCAGCCCCAGCATTTT; CDR3aa: CASSEAGGFNQPQHF
j_gene: TRBJ1-2; d_gene: .; abundance: .; len: 18; v_gene: TRBV15; CDR3nt: TGTGCCACCAGCAGAGGAAAGAGAGCCCTTAACGATAACTATGGCTACACCTTC; CDR3aa: CATSRGKRALNDNYGYTF